This T cell receptor beta chain was identified in a study of tumor-infiltrating lymphocytes in primary liver carcinoma. It was unsorted whole blood that yielded blood RNA, and germline DNA was also extracted. Priming with a constant-region primer yielded TCR beta cDNA from about 450 ng total RNA. Modified slightly, ARM-PCR produced TCR beta libraries over three nested multiplex PCR rounds. TRBV1-TRBV30 forward primers paired with a C-beta reverse primer were used in the first two PCR rounds, which ran 9 to 10 cycles each. MiXCR, run by TCRdb on the multiplex PCR reads, gives a single entry per CDR3 protein. The sample yields approximately 310,000 distinct CDR3 sequences, about 62% seen once. Details on this clonotype: One end of the junction does not line up with germline, which may come from a read error.

The CDR3 covers 13 residues. Germline CDR1 is SGHAT and CDR2 is FQNNGV. V usage is TRBV11-2 and J usage is TRBJ2-3; 7 bases align to TRBD2. Material: peripheral blood. The sequence was obtained from a man aged 35 to 55 with primary liver carcinoma and hepatitis B virus infection. The chain's CDR3 is CANSTGGPDTQYF. CDR3 in DNA: TGTGCCAACAGCACGGGAGGACCAGATACACAGTATTTT. Based on the CDR3 plus reference TRBV11-2 and TRBJ2-3, the full variable domain is EAGVAQSPRYKIIEKRQSVAFWCNPISGHATLYWYQQILGQGPKLLIQFQNNGVVDDSQLPKDRFSAERLKGVDSTLKIQPAKLEDSAVYLCANSTGGPDTQYFGPGTRLTVL.